The clone carrying this T cell receptor (beta chain) was seen more than once but under ten times. The antigen remains unidentified. The data belong to a study of CD8 T cells in ankylosing spondylitis. The CDR3 runs to 15 residues. CDR1 and CDR2 (germline): SEHNR, FQNEAQ (reference sequence). V shed 6 bases and J 0 bases; nucleotides not matched to a gene: 5. General study points: Fewer than ten highly homologous variants made up a TCR beta motif, and this motif appeared characteristic of ankylosing spondylitis blood. Past studies reported some motif variants in reactive arthritis synovial fluid and blood. Enrichment of disease-linked clones was reportedly significant in matched ankylosing spondylitis synovial fluid.

Libraries for TCR beta were made by quantitative 5'-RACE with molecular barcodes. TCRdb reprocessed the 5' RACE reads with MiXCR, giving one entry per CDR3 protein. This table has around 250,000 distinct CDR3 sequences, over 15% appearing once. The gene calls are TRBV7-9 and TRBJ1-3; 7 nucleotides agree with TRBD1. The origin of this receptor is a male donor with ankylosing spondylitis or in good health (not recorded which). Sequencing was carried out using blood, either unsorted or a sorted T cell fraction (not recorded which). CDR3 in DNA: TGTGCCAGCAGGCCGGGACAGAACTCTGGAAACACCATATATTTT. Translation gives CASRPGQNSGNTIYF.